This TCR beta chain was captured in a study of T cell changes during pregnancy in multiple sclerosis. The CDR3 spans 15 residues. Germline V CDR1 and CDR2: KGHSH, LQKENI. The junction had 7 bases not matched to a gene; V was cut back by 3 bases and J by 7 bases. The table came from immunoSEQ multiplex PCR; TCRdb's copy has only in-frame clones and leaves some out. This repertoire shows about 85,000 clones, 90% to 95% found once; its top ten account for more than 2.5%. The receptor's source is a female donor with multiple sclerosis, enrolled in a pregnancy study. The genes are TRBV18 and TRBJ2-1, with TRBD2 matching 9 bases. The specimen comprised peripheral blood, sampled in the first trimester of pregnancy. The CDR3 reads CASSPGREGRNEQFF. CDR3 coding DNA: TGTGCCAGCTCACCGGGGCGGGAGGGCCGGAATGAGCAGTTCTTC.